These T cell receptor beta chains were read from a single sample in a study of blood T cell repertoires in COVID-19. Produced via immunoSEQ multiplex PCR; TCRdb's table is partial and in-frame only. The sample consists of roughly 200,000 clones, more than 70% of them appearing once. The specimen sequenced was peripheral blood. Receptor source: a person aged 65 to 85 with COVID-19, enrolled during active disease. The CDR3 runs from the conserved cysteine through the conserved F or W.

v_call	j_call	cdr3_aa
TRBV9	TRBJ1-4	CASSVGGINEKLFF
TRBV5-6	TRBJ2-1	CASSFVPGQGVDEQFF
TRBV5-1	TRBJ2-2	CASRLGQGNTGELFF
TRBV6-2/TRBV6-3	TRBJ1-1	CASSYPTEAFF
TRBV7-2	TRBJ2-3	CASSLGLTANTDTQYF
TRBV7-9	TRBJ2-7	CASSLLAGEGYEQYF
TRBV28	TRBJ2-6	CASRTGRWGGRGLGANVLTF
TRBV28	TRBJ1-1	CASSFYRATGSTEAFF
TRBV9	TRBJ2-2	CASRDRANTGELFF
TRBV6-5	TRBJ2-7	CASRGYGTSSYEQYF
TRBV7-3	TRBJ1-1	CASSLSGRPPMNTEAFF
TRBV19	TRBJ1-5	CASSIETGPGQPQHF
TRBV6-5	TRBJ2-2	CATLLAGVNTGELFF
TRBV27	TRBJ2-1	CASSLAGGKQFF
TRBV7-3	TRBJ1-4	CASSLKGQGFGEKLFF
TRBV9	TRBJ1-1	CASSSPLGTNTEAFF
TRBV30	TRBJ2-2	CAWSVWLAGTANTGELFF
TRBV5-6	TRBJ2-7	CASSFSRGSYEQYF
TRBV2	TRBJ2-1	CGALYKRSYNEQFF
TRBV7-2	TRBJ1-2	CASSSTRGDYGYTF
TRBV4-3	TRBJ1-2	CASSPGRGNYGYTF
TRBV7-9	TRBJ2-1	CASSLNRKGAGEQFF
TRBV5-1	TRBJ1-3	CASSLLPGTGVGNTIYF
TRBV9	TRBJ2-3	CASSRTVRDPQYF
TRBV24-1	TRBJ2-3	CATSGSTNTDTQYF
TRBV27	TRBJ2-5	CASSYGLQETQYF
TRBV30	TRBJ1-3	CAWSGSSGNTIYF
TRBV7-8	TRBJ2-1	CASSLLGSPAEQFF
TRBV5-8	TRBJ2-1	CASSLGQGTPWNEQFF
TRBV10-3	TRBJ2-2	CAISDLGELFF
TRBV3-1/TRBV3-2	TRBJ2-7	CASSQSHPGQGAYEQYF
TRBV28	TRBJ1-1	CASSFRTGEAFF
TRBV7-9	TRBJ2-5	CASSPGTAMETQYF
TRBV7-3	TRBJ2-6	CASSFIRDKGSGANVLTF
TRBV19	TRBJ1-1	CASSIRGQDPILNTEAFF
TRBV5-1	TRBJ2-3	CASSLFGGSTDTQYF
TRBV19	TRBJ2-3	CASSRWGTSGGPIDTQYF
TRBV5-6	TRBJ2-1	CASSLVGGVNEQFF
TRBV6-2/TRBV6-3	TRBJ1-5	CASRPWDRGFADKEQPQHF
TRBV5-1	TRBJ2-2	CASSAGLAGGELFF
TRBV19	TRBJ1-2	CASSTPAGYTF
TRBV19	TRBJ2-1	CASRHAGTSYNEQFF
TRBV5-4	TRBJ2-1	CASSRDRATYNEQFF
TRBV12-5	TRBJ1-2	CASGLVGGYGYTF
TRBV6-5	TRBJ2-7	CASRSWEGSHEQYF
TRBV6-5	TRBJ1-3	CASSYDRSSGNTIYF
TRBV6-5	TRBJ2-7	CASSPGAHEQYF
TRBV7-2	TRBJ1-2	CASSLGTGEVGGYTF
TRBV9	TRBJ2-5	CASSVAQSSGETQYF
TRBV7-2	TRBJ2-7	CASSLLLTYEQYF
TRBV24-1	TRBJ2-2	CATSDFSPGTGELFF
TRBV29-1	TRBJ1-2	CSVETPGGKDGYTF
TRBV27	TRBJ1-4	CASSSSQGINEKLFF
TRBV7-9	TRBJ2-3	CASSPPDTDTQYF
TRBV7-2	TRBJ2-3	CASSLITGVNADTQYF
TRBV11-2	TRBJ2-3	CASSLVRTSDTQYF
TRBV6-2/TRBV6-3	TRBJ1-1	CASSYSGTGVTEAFF
TRBV27	TRBJ2-1	CASSPTSYSSYNEQFF